Each of the 5 T cell receptor beta chains below was sequenced from the same sample in a study of fetal regulatory T cell absence and autoimmunity. The data were produced by immunoSEQ multiplex PCR, yet TCRdb's version contains in-frame clones alone and is incomplete. Among about 43,000 clones listed, 70% to 85% were seen once. Sequencing was carried out using cord blood. The receptors here all came from a newborn boy with IPEX syndrome.

The rearrangement links TRBV27 to TRBJ2-3; the D is unclear. The V gene's germline CDR1 is MNHEY and CDR2 SMNVEV (reference sequence). The CDR3 extends over 14 amino acids. V lost 2 bases and J lost 2, with 8 bases in between. The CDR3 DNA sequence: TGTGCCAGCAGTTTAGGGGTCTCCACAGATACGCAGTATTTT. It yields the protein CASSLGVSTDTQYF.

The rearrangement uses TRBV5-4 and TRBJ2-7, with D possibly matching TRBD2 (6 bases). The CDR3 contains 15 residues. Per the germline V gene, CDR1 is SGHNT and CDR2 is YYREEE (reference sequence). V was clipped by 1 base and J by 3 bases, with 14 bases between them. DNA for the CDR3: TGTGCCAGCAGCTTGCGGGGGACGGAGCGCTACGAGCAGTACTTC. The encoded protein is CASSLRGTERYEQYF.

The J gene is TRBJ2-1, the V gene TRBV11-2, with TRBD2 identical over 9 bases. CDR3 length: 16 amino acids. V was pared by 0 bases and J by 4 bases, with 4 bases of the junction left unmatched. Germline V lookup: CDR1 SGHAT, CDR2 FQNNGV. Written as DNA, the CDR3 is TGTGCCAGCAGCTTAGAAGGGACTAGCAGTTACAATGAGCAGTTCTTC. Protein sequence: CASSLEGTSSYNEQFF. Full variable domain (outside the CDR3, taken from reference TRBV11-2 and TRBJ2-1): EAGVAQSPRYKIIEKRQSVAFWCNPISGHATLYWYQQILGQGPKLLIQFQNNGVVDDSQLPKDRFSAERLKGVDSTLKIQPAKLEDSAVYLCASSLEGTSSYNEQFFGPGTRLTVL.

This clone was counted between two and nine times. The chain is built from TRBV6-5 and TRBJ1-2, with D possibly matching TRBD1 (6 bases). Germline CDR1 MNHEY, CDR2 SVGAGI. V dropped 5 bases and J dropped 8 bases, with 18 bases sitting between them. There are 14 residues in the CDR3. CDR3 DNA sequence: TGTGCCAGCAGTCCTTCGAGGGGGGCGCGGGGCTACACCTTC. This gives the protein CASSPSRGARGYTF.

The genes are TRBV7-6 and TRBJ2-2, with a tentative D call TRBD2 (5 bases). V shed 1 base and J shed 1 base, with 16 bases lying between them. This CDR3 region has 18 residues. Germline V gene data show CDR1 as SGHVS and CDR2 as FNYEAQ. The CDR3 here is CASSLVAREYRNTGELFF. As DNA, the CDR3 is TGTGCCAGCAGCTTAGTGGCCCGGGAATACAGGAACACCGGGGAGCTGTTTTTT.